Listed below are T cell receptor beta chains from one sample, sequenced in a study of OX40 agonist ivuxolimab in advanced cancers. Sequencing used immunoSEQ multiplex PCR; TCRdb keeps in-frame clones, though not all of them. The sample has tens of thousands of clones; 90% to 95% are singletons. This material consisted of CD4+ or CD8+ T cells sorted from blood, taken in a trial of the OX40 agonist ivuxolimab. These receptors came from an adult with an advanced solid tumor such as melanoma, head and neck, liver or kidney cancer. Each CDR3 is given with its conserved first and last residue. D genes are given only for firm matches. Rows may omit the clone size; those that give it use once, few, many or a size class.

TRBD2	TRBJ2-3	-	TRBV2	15	CASSKNGRTIDTQYF	TGTGCCAGCAGTAAAAACGGGAGGACGATAGATACGCAGTATTTT
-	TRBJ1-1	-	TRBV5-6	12	CASSGGNTEAFF	TGTGCCAGCAGCGGGGGGAACACTGAAGCTTTCTTT
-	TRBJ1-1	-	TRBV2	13	CASSQVGYTEAFF	TGTGCCAGCAGCCAGGTAGGGTACACTGAAGCTTTCTTT
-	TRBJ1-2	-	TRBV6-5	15	CASRAVGGPNYGYTF	TGTGCCAGCAGAGCCGTGGGGGGTCCAAACTATGGCTACACCTTC
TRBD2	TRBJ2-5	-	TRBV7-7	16	CASSLSLAGGKETQYF	TGTGCTAGCAGCCTTTCTCTAGCGGGAGGGAAGGAGACCCAGTACTTC
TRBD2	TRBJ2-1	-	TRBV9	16	CASSVGPSGGAGEQFF	TGTGCCAGCAGCGTAGGTCCTAGCGGGGGGGCCGGTGAGCAGTTCTTC
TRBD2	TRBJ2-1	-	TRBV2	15	CASTTWTSGYYEQFF	TGTGCCAGCACGACCTGGACTAGCGGGTACTATGAGCAGTTCTTC
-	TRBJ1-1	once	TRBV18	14	CASSPRVSDTEAFF	TGTGCCAGCTCACCACGGGTATCGGACACTGAAGCTTTCTTT
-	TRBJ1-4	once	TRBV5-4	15	CASSFSGMKGEKLFF	TGTGCCAGCAGCTTTTCAGGGATGAAGGGGGAAAAACTGTTTTTT
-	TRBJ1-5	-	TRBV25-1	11	CASRGGTTQHF	TGTGCCAGCCGCGGGGGTACAACCCAGCATTTT
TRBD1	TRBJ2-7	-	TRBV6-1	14	CASSRDRGRFEQYF	TGTGCCAGCAGCCGAGACAGGGGGCGGTTCGAGCAGTACTTC
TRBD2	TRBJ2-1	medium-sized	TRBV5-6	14	CASSLGLAAPPRFF	TGTGCCAGCAGCTTGGGACTAGCGGCTCCTCCTCGGTTCTTC
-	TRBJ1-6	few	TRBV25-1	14	CASSLVQGGSPLHF	TGTGCCAGCAGCTTGGTCCAGGGAGGGTCACCCCTCCACTTT
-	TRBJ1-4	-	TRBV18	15	CASSPRGTTNEKLFF	TGTGCCAGCTCACCCCGGGGGACAACTAATGAAAAACTGTTTTTT
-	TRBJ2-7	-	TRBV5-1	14	CASSPQQGEGEQYF	TGCGCCAGCAGCCCCCAACAGGGAGAGGGCGAGCAGTACTTC
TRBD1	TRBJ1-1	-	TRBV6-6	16	CASSTWTGRMNTEAFF	TGTGCCAGCAGTACCTGGACAGGACGCATGAACACTGAAGCTTTCTTT
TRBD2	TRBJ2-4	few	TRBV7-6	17	CASSLAGTSGWRDIQYF	TGTGCCAGCAGCTTGGCCGGGACTAGCGGGTGGAGGGACATTCAGTACTTC
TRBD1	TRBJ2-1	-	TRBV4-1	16	CASSPGPGQAGNEQFF	TGCGCCAGCAGCCCTGGTCCGGGACAGGCAGGCAATGAGCAGTTCTTC
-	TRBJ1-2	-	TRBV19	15	CASSPHRAGGGGYTF	TGTGCCAGTAGTCCCCATAGGGCAGGCGGCGGTGGCTACACCTTC
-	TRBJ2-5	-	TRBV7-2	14	CASSLAMYQETQYF	TGTGCCAGCAGCTTAGCCATGTACCAAGAGACCCAGTACTTC
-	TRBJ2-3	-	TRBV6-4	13	CASSSQLGDTQYF	TGTGCCAGCAGTTCACAGCTCGGAGATACGCAGTATTTT
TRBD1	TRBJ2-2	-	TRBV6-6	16	CASSYSGTAQAGELFF	TGTGCCAGCAGTTACAGTGGGACAGCGCAAGCCGGGGAGCTGTTTTTT
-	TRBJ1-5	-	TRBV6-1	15	CASSPIARGYQPQHF	TGTGCCAGCAGTCCCATCGCGCGGGGGTATCAGCCCCAGCATTTT
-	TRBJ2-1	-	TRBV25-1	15	CASSEDQGPRNEQFF	TGTGCCAGCAGTGAGGATCAGGGACCCAGGAATGAGCAGTTCTTC
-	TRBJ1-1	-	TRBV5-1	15	CASSLALVGNTEAFF	TGCGCCAGCAGCTTGGCCCTGGTCGGAAACACTGAAGCTTTCTTT
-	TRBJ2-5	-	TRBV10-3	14	CAISARQPGETQYF	TGTGCCATCAGTGCCCGACAGCCCGGAGAGACCCAGTACTTC
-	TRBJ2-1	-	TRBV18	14	CASSPLLAYNEQFF	TGTGCCAGCTCACCTCTCCTCGCGTACAATGAGCAGTTCTTC
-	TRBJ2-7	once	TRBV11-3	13	CASSYSGESEQYF	TGTGCCAGCAGCTACTCGGGCGAGAGCGAGCAGTACTTC
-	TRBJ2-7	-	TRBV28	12	CASSFLLYEQYF	TGTGCCAGCAGCTTTCTCCTCTACGAGCAGTACTTC
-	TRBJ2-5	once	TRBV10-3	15	CAISDFRGYQETQYF	TGTGCCATCAGTGATTTCCGGGGCTACCAAGAGACCCAGTACTTC
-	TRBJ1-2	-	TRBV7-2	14	CASSLVGGNYGYTF	TGTGCCAGCAGCTTAGTAGGGGGTAACTATGGCTACACCTTC
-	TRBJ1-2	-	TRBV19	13	CASSLDDSYGYTF	TGTGCCAGTAGCCTTGACGACAGCTATGGCTACACCTTC
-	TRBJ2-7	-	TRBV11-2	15	CASSSPLGGGYEQYF	TGTGCCAGCAGCTCCCCACTTGGCGGCGGGTACGAGCAGTACTTC
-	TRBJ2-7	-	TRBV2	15	CASSEIGRGPLRQYF	TGTGCCAGCAGTGAAATAGGGCGGGGTCCCCTCCGGCAGTACTTC
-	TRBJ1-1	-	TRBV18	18	CASSPNRVFPLANTEAFF	TGTGCCAGCTCACCTAACAGGGTATTCCCCCTCGCGAACACTGAAGCTTTCTTT
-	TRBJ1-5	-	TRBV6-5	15	CASSRGYGGNQPQHF	TGTGCCAGCAGCCGGGGGTACGGGGGCAATCAGCCCCAGCATTTT
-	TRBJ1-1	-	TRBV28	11	CASSFDTEAFF	TGTGCCAGCAGTTTCGACACTGAAGCTTTCTTT
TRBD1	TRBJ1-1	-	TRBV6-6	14	CASSPRGMNTEAFF	TGTGCCAGCAGCCCCAGGGGGATGAACACTGAAGCTTTCTTT
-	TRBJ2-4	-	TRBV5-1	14	CASSARQSGDIQYF	TGCGCCAGCAGCGCACGACAGTCTGGGGACATTCAGTACTTC
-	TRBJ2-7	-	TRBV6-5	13	CASRAFPSYEQYF	TGTGCCAGCAGGGCGTTCCCCTCCTACGAGCAGTACTTC
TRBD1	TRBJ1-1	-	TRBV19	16	CASRRQGVVRGTEAFF	TGTGCCAGTAGACGACAGGGGGTAGTCAGGGGCACTGAAGCTTTCTTT
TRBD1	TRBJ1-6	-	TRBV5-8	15	CASSLGQGPPSLLHF	TGTGCCAGCAGCCTTGGACAGGGGCCCCCATCTCTCCTCCACTTT
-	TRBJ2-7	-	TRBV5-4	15	CASSDRGAGSYEQYF	TGTGCCAGCAGCGACCGGGGGGCAGGGTCCTACGAGCAGTACTTC
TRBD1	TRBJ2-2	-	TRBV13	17	CASSVRRDRPNTGELFF	TGTGCCAGCAGCGTGAGACGGGACAGGCCGAACACCGGGGAGCTGTTTTTT
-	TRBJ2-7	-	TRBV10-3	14	CAISQGLIPYEQYF	TGTGCCATCAGCCAGGGACTCATACCCTACGAGCAGTACTTC
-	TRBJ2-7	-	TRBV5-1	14	CASSLGMDPYEQYF	TGCGCCAGCAGCTTGGGCATGGACCCCTACGAGCAGTACTTC
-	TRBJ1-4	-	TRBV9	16	CASSVGGAASGEKLFF	TGTGCCAGCAGCGTAGGAGGGGCGGCGTCCGGGGAAAAACTGTTTTTT
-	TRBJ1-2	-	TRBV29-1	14	CSVDRDGPFYGYTF	TGCAGCGTTGACCGGGACGGACCTTTCTATGGCTACACCTTC
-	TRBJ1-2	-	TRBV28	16	CASSFLLLQGNYGYTF	TGTGCCAGCAGCTTCCTCCTACTTCAGGGGAACTATGGCTACACCTTC
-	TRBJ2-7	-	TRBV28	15	CASSLTSTGTYEQYF	TGTGCCAGCAGTCTGACCTCTACCGGGACATACGAGCAGTACTTC
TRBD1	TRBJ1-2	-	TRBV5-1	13	CASSSGQGEGYTF	TGCGCCAGCAGCTCGGGACAGGGTGAAGGCTACACCTTC
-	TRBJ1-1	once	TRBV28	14	CASSPLDSNTEAFF	TGTGCCAGCAGTCCTCTTGACTCTAACACTGAAGCTTTCTTT
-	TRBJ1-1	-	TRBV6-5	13	CASSYWRNTEAFF	TGTGCCAGCAGTTATTGGAGGAACACTGAAGCTTTCTTT